This T cell receptor (beta chain) was sequenced for a study of cytomegalovirus exposure and HLA in healthy donors (dated by TCRdb to about 2017). In the study overall: According to an earlier analysis of several hundred of the donors, about 180 million T cells yielded roughly 100 million unique TCR beta sequences and 276 Gb of sequence data. Of the 300 to 500 genotyped donors, less than 90% were placed in the genetic ancestry cluster associated with self-reported Caucasian donors. Approximately 300 gigabases of sequencing data and 78 million or so unique TCR sequences were included in an early release covering about 600 HLA-typed donors. Both class I and class II loci were covered by HLA typing, at four-digit resolution. Every repertoire in the discovery cohort had been generated on one and the same sequencing platform. Using immunosequencing, the study profiled T cell repertoires from some 670 subjects and related those repertoires to cytomegalovirus serostatus. In the later analysis, no new phenotypic data were used to find candidate immune exposures; instead, reliance was placed on TCR beta sequences and their occurrence across donors. The study aimed to test whether cataloging public T cell receptors could reveal signatures of past pathogen exposure. In a later analysis, previously published TCR beta repertoires from about 670 donors were re-analyzed and high-resolution HLA genotyping was added so that TCR occurrence patterns could be studied. A handful of DR-DQ haplotypes were handled as single units for association and clustering because linkage in the cohort was strong. Across approximately 420 genotyped donors of the cohort, an average of approximately 220,000 unique TCR beta nucleotide sequences per donor were sequenced, and roughly 17% of those sequences were non-productive. The number of donors typed differed by locus, with 629-630 for A, B, C, DRB1 and DQB1, more than 500 for DQA1, approximately 570 for DPA1, and some 470 for DPB1. A later genetic analysis used genome-wide SNP genotypes for about 65% of the 666 donors, treating that subset as a discovery cohort. The study combined high-throughput TCR immunosequencing, statistical association of individual TCRs with disease status, and machine learning to predict cytomegalovirus infection status. Alongside the repertoire data, information on donor age, sex, ethnicity and CMV serostatus was compiled. An earlier analysis of approximately 500 of the donors applied high-throughput TCR beta sequencing to assess whether each TCR beta V gene segment acted as functional or pseudogenic. A separate validation cohort of roughly 130 different subjects was used in addition to the roughly 670-subject first cohort. What the study reported, not specific to this receptor: A later analysis found that HLA-associated TCR beta chains were more clonally expanded and had lower generation probabilities than equally common non-associated chains. For the cohort, immune exposure information was limited to CMV serostatus. A later analysis associated 15,000 or so TCR beta sequences with specific HLA alleles at a false discovery rate of 0.05. According to a later analysis, parvovirus B19, influenza, CMV and Epstein-Barr virus appeared linked to several top co-occurrence clusters. A further reported finding was that TCR beta sequences accurately predicted the HLA-A and HLA-B alleles for most subjects in the first cohort. In both the original and validation cohorts, the classifier was reported to diagnose cytomegalovirus status with high specificity and sensitivity. A group of highly shared sequence variants was considered likely to be a technical artifact of the sequencing pipeline. According to a later analysis, TCR association rates differed among HLA loci, with DRB1 alleles showing the most associated TCRs and HLA-C alleles showing the fewest. An association between a missense DCLRE1C variant and V-gene and J-gene trimming of TCR beta chains was found in a later genetic analysis and replicated in an independent cohort. An earlier analysis of roughly 570 of the donors showed that most TCR beta V segments appeared in productive rearrangements either about 87% or about 30% of the time, which broadly matched IMGT annotations. According to a later analysis, most CMV-associated TCR beta chains appeared to be HLA-restricted, and the HLA associations seemed to be driven largely by CMV exposure. It was suggested by the authors that the approach could potentially be generalized to other disease states and immunological phenotypes. Roughly uniform sequencing depth across donors was assumed in presence/absence analyses, although this assumption may not hold. When HLA alleles, especially DR and DQ, strongly co-occurred, attributing TCR associations to individual alleles was difficult. A later genetic analysis reported fewer N-insertions in productive TCRs among donors in an Asian-associated ancestry cluster than the roughly 670-donor mean. The study gave a list of some 150 TCR beta chains associated with cytomegalovirus. HLA typing was unavailable for some donors at each locus, so association tests used only the typed subset. Correlated functional status among segregating V segments might reflect linkage disequilibrium, but an unknown experimental factor could not be ruled out. Some IMGT-functional V segments, including TRBV6-2 and TRBV6-3, could not be told apart with the 87-base-pair reads, so those segments were excluded. Because counts were too low, under 20 rarely observed V segments, including chromosome 9 orphons, were left out of the earlier analysis of about 500 of the donors. In vitro tests confirmed that a few of the cytomegalovirus-associated TCR beta chains recognize cytomegalovirus antigens. In this cohort, only TCR beta chains were sequenced, and detectable features were limited by the absence of alpha or paired-chain data. Across donors, most TCR sequences were observed very rarely, whereas some public TCRs were present in many individuals.

The method behind the library was the immunoSEQ multiplex PCR assay. For the multiplex PCR, a mixture combining 60 forward primers for TCR Vbeta segments and 13 reverse primers for TCR Jbeta segments was used. Amplification of the CDR3 region of rearranged TCR beta genes was performed with a multiplex PCR assay on genomic DNA. Amplified TCR beta libraries were sequenced as 87-base-pair reads on the Illumina HiSeq System. From the authors' description of their analysis: In a later analysis, some 80 million unique TCR beta chains were counted across the 690 or so repertoires, and some 10 million of these chains were shared by at least two donors. Raw reads were error-corrected and collapsed into unique sequences with a nearest-neighbor algorithm that merged closely related sequences to remove PCR and sequencing errors. CDR3 sequences were aligned to IMGT reference sequences to assign V, D and J gene segments. Each retained sequence needed at least a six-nucleotide match to both a V gene segment and a J gene segment. A rearrangement counted as productive if the CDR3 had no stop codons and remained in frame with V and J, and every other rearrangement counted as non-productive. Following IMGT convention, CDR3 was defined as the stretch from the second conserved V-encoded cysteine to the conserved J-encoded phenylalanine. The earlier analysis of fewer than 700 of the donors excluded sequences that lacked an unambiguous match to a single V gene segment. In an earlier analysis of 587 of the donors, V segments were called functional above 56.7% productive rearrangements and were called segregating when the between-donor standard deviation exceeded 5%. To diagnose cytomegalovirus status from the catalog of TCR beta chain sequences, a statistical classification framework was built. In a later analysis, V and J genes were assigned by comparing TCR nucleotide sequences against IMGT/GENE-DB human TR gene sequences. In a later analysis, CDR3 sequences and most-parsimonious VDJ recombination scenarios were assigned using the TCRdist pipeline. In a later analysis, each TCR beta chain was defined by its CDR3 amino acid sequence together with its V-gene family, and reads lacking a unique V-gene family were excluded. As a way to deal with suspected cross-contamination and a sequencing artifact, a later analysis dropped under 600 nucleotide sequences that were highly shared and had low generation probability. In a later analysis, a clonal expansion index for each public chain was calculated from normalized within-repertoire ranks of inferred template counts. A later analysis computed generation probabilities with a VDJ recombination model fitted to out-of-frame rearrangements, and checked the results against IGoR. In a later analysis, hypergeometric tests were used to score TCR-TCR, TCR-HLA and TCR-CMV co-occurrence, with a repertoire-size bias correction applied to TCR pairs. A later analysis estimated false discovery rates by permuting HLA or CMV assignments 20 times. In a later analysis, co-occurring TCRs were grouped with DBSCAN, and TCRdist sequence similarity was added when clustering was performed within HLA-allele-positive subsets. Repertoires with fewer than 30,000 or more than 120,000 public chains, plus five repertoires with anomalous nucleotide sharing, were excluded from co-occurrence clustering. TCRdb stores this immuneACCESS table with in-frame sequences only. Part of the clones is absent; in the studies checked, under half of the shortfall reflects unresolved V genes, and no reason is known for the rest. V and J calls and clone size are as listed in that table; D and trimming were resolved from the DNA. The sample table shows 150,000 to 200,000 clones, and approximately 85% are seen once. The top ten clones comprise about 2.1% of the sample.

Compared with germline, V lacks 4 bases and J lacks 10 bases; bases without a gene match: 13. The CDR3 holds 17 amino acids from the cysteine to the phenylalanine. Of all the DNA, just the CDR3 is kept, 51 bases in frame from base 1. The germline V gene encodes CDR1 SEHNR and CDR2 FQNEAQ (reference sequence). This clone was counted a single time. Its antigen is unknown. Base quality data are lacking; no much larger clone is found one base away. In total, fewer than 750 healthy bone marrow donors made up the cohort. Cohort members were all nominally healthy when sampled, although unrecorded immune exposures were likely present. The donor tested CMV seropositive, placing the donor among the 289 seropositive members of the cohort. A peripheral blood sample was collected from each donor, and TCR beta sequencing was performed on peripheral blood mononuclear cells. Genomic DNA extraction from the blood cell samples was performed with the Qiagen DNeasy Blood Extraction Kit.

Here the chain combines TRBV7-9 and TRBJ2-1, with 13 bases aligning to TRBD2. This sequence originates from a man aged 18 to 30 in good health and CMV-seropositive. Sequenced: PBMCs. The DNA sequence reads TGTGCCAGCAGCTCCGGACTAGCGGGGGTGCCCGGCCAGGAGCAGTTCTTC. This gives the protein CASSSGLAGVPGQEQFF. The full variable domain, completed from the reference TRBV7-9 and TRBJ2-1 proteins outside the CDR3, reads DTGVSQNPRHKITKRGQNVTFRCDPISEHNRLYWYRQTLGQGPEFLTYFQNEAQLEKSRLLSDRFSAERPKGSFSTLEIQRTEQGDSAMYLCASSSGLAGVPGQEQFFGPGTRLTVL.